The source of this T cell receptor (beta chain) is a study of CD8 T cells in ankylosing spondylitis. Study-level results: Reported data indicate significant enrichment of disease-linked clones within matched ankylosing spondylitis synovial fluid. A subset of motif variants has previously been described in the synovial fluid and blood of reactive arthritis. A motif of several highly homologous TCR beta variants was seen as apparently characteristic of ankylosing spondylitis blood.

Quantitative molecular-barcoded 5'-RACE generated the TCR beta libraries. Via MiXCR, TCRdb re-called the 5' RACE reads, giving one row per CDR3 protein. The top ten clones hold around 15% of a sample with about 150,000 distinct CDR3 sequences, around 42% of them seen once. There are 14 residues in the CDR3. The ends lost 6 bases at V and 4 bases at J; junction bases unmatched: 9. CDR1 and CDR2 from the germline V gene are SQVTM and ANQGSEA. Comments on this clonotype: Its specificity is not known.

The V and J genes are TRBV29-1 and TRBJ2-3; 8 bases match TRBD2. The sequence came from a male donor with ankylosing spondylitis. Sequencing used synovial fluid, either unsorted or a sorted T cell fraction (not recorded which). This CDR3 reads CSVPHRLAPDTQYF. CDR3 in DNA: TGCAGCGTGCCCCATCGACTAGCGCCAGATACGCAGTATTTT.